This T cell receptor beta chain appears in the sequencing data of a study of T cells of healthy individuals. This clonotype came up a few times. The ends lost 4 bases at V and 0 bases at J; junction bases unmatched: 4. CDR3 length equals 15 residues. In germline, CDR1 is SGHDN, CDR2 FVKESK. TCRdb re-derived calls from the 5' RACE reads in MiXCR, one entry per CDR3 protein. There are under 70,000 distinct CDR3 sequences in the sample; about 15% occur only once, and 15% to 20% lies in the top ten. This receptor was taken from a human donor in good health. The V and J genes are TRBV14 and TRBJ2-3; 7 bases map to TRBD2. The CDR3 bases are TGTGCCAGCAGCCTTAGCGGGCTAAGCACAGATACGCAGTATTTT. This codes for CASSLSGLSTDTQYF.